This TCR beta chain is drawn from a study of technical replicates of blood from several donors. Assay: immunoSEQ multiplex PCR; the TCRdb copy retains only in-frame clones and omits some. The table lists 55,000 to 75,000 clones, less than 95% of them singletons. Germline assignment: CDR1 SNHLY and CDR2 FYNNEI. V shed 2 bases, J shed 7 bases, and the junction held 7 bases outside the gene matches. This CDR3 is 15 amino acids long. The sequenced sample was PBMCs. The rearrangement uses TRBV2 and TRBJ2-1, with 8 bases identical to TRBD2. This clonotype was sampled from a human donor in good health. Some clones in this sample may be carry-over from other donors' samples. For the CDR3, the DNA is TGTGCCAGCAGTGAATCTAGCGGGTGGAGGAATGAGCAGTTCTTC. Translated, it gives CASSESSGWRNEQFF.